Sequencing of this T cell receptor (beta chain) was carried out in a study of blood T cell repertoires in COVID-19. Study-wide context: PBMCs, B-cell-depleted T cells, or T cells were the source of the cDNA or gDNA that made up the material.

Original processing methods: Reference gene primer amplification gave nucleated cell count estimates. Clones were read by immunoSEQ multiplex PCR, and TCRdb kept only the in-frame ones, dropping some. V and J calls and clone size are copied from that table; D and trimming were computed from the DNA. Among around 240,000 clones listed, around 83% were seen once. CDR3 length equals 16 residues. Germline CDR1 reads MRHNA; CDR2 reads SNTAGT. With 2 bases removed from V and 1 base from J, the gap between germline ends came to 15 bases. V and J are TRBV6-4 and TRBJ2-7; D gene uncertain. The receptor was derived from a man in his forties with acute or convalescent COVID-19. Sequenced sample: peripheral blood. The CDR3 sequence: CASSDPSQATSYEQYF. For the CDR3, the DNA is TGTGCCAGCAGTGACCCGAGCCAGGCAACATCCTACGAGCAGTACTTC.